The present T cell receptor (beta chain) was sequenced within a study of blood T cells in healthy people across ages. General study findings and limits: Investigators viewed diversity estimates from one million T cells as underestimates, the study reported.

Concerning this clonotype: The antigen is not known.

Combining a sample-barcoded 5' primer with a J-beta primer mix, a second PCR ran for about 7 to 11 cycles. MiXCR, applied by TCRdb to the 5' RACE reads, yields one record per CDR3 protein. The sample holds about 1.4 million distinct CDR3 sequences, around 55% seen once. The CDR3 contains 14 residues. The germline V gene encodes CDR1 DFQATT and CDR2 SNEGSKA (reference sequence). J was trimmed by 6 bases and V by 3 bases; bases with no gene match: 5. The sequence was obtained from a man aged 18 to 30 in good health. Material for sequencing was blood. The chain combines TRBV20-1 with TRBJ2-1, with 10 bases lining up with TRBD1. In DNA, the CDR3 is TGCAGTGCTAGTGCGACAGGGGGCTGCAATGAGCAGTTCTTC. The encoded protein is CSASATGGCNEQFF.